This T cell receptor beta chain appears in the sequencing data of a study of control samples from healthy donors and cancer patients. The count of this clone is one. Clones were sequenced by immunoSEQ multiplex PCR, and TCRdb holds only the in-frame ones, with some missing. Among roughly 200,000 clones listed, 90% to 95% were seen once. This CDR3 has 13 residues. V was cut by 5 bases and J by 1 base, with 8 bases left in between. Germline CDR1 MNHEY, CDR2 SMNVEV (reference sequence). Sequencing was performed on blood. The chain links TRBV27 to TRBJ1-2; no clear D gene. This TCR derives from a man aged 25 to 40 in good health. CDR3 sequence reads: CASSQQSNYGYTF. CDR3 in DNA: TGTGCCAGCAGTCAACAGAGTAACTATGGCTACACCTTC.